A selection of T cell receptor beta chains follows, all from one sample in a study of cytomegalovirus exposure and HLA in healthy donors. Sequenced by immunoSEQ multiplex PCR; TCRdb stores in-frame clones only, minus some. The sample yields about 200,000 clones, about 88% seen once. Sequencing was carried out using PBMCs. Receptors were obtained from a woman aged 30 to 39 in good health and CMV-seronegative. Both conserved end residues are part of each CDR3. Fields, in order: D gene, V gene, clone size, J gene, CDR3 length, CDR3 DNA, CDR3 protein. A D gene is named only where the DNA matches it firmly. Expanded clones get a size class; other rows say once, few or many, or leave the size out.

>NA|TRBV11-2|NA|TRBJ2-1|16
TGTGCCAGCAGCCCAGTAAGGGGCGGGGAATACAATGAGCAGTTCTTC
CASSPVRGGEYNEQFF
>NA|TRBV7-9|NA|TRBJ1-1|17
TGTGCCAGCAGCTTACCATACGGCCGGAGGGGGGGCACTGAAGCTTTCTTT
CASSLPYGRRGGTEAFF
>NA|TRBV9|NA|TRBJ1-3|14
TGTGCCAGCAGCGTAACGGGAACTGGAAACACCATATATTTT
CASSVTGTGNTIYF
>NA|TRBV7-9|NA|TRBJ2-2|15
TGTGCCAGCAGCCCACCCTACTCGAACACCGGGGAGCTGTTTTTT
CASSPPYSNTGELFF
>NA|TRBV29-1|NA|TRBJ2-1|15
TGCAGCTCCCGTGGCGGAGCGAGCTCCTACAATGAGCAGTTCTTC
CSSRGGASSYNEQFF
>TRBD2|TRBV4-1|NA|TRBJ2-1|16
TGCGCCAGCAGCCCCCCCTCACCGCGGGGGGGCAATGAGCAGTTCTTC
CASSPPSPRGGNEQFF
>TRBD2|TRBV5-1|NA|TRBJ2-3|19
TGCGCCAGCAGCTTGGCCTTCTCTAGCGGGGGAATAGGCACAGATACGCAGTATTTT
CASSLAFSSGGIGTDTQYF
>NA|TRBV7-9|once|TRBJ2-3|18
TGTGCCAGCAGCTCAACACACGCCCCAGGGGCTAGCACAGATACGCAGTATTTT
CASSSTHAPGASTDTQYF
>NA|TRBV28|NA|TRBJ1-2|13
TGTGCCAGCAGTTCCTTTACAGTTTGGGGCTACACCTTC
CASSSFTVWGYTF
>NA|TRBV7-7|few|TRBJ2-5|18
TGTGCTAGCAGCTTAGTACCTCGCGGGCGGGGGCTTCAAGAGACCCAGTACTTC
CASSLVPRGRGLQETQYF
>TRBD1|TRBV7-9|NA|TRBJ2-5|16
TGTGCCAGCAGCGGCCGGGACAGGGGCTGGGGAGAGACCCAGTACTTC
CASSGRDRGWGETQYF
>NA|TRBV28|NA|TRBJ2-7|13
TGTGCCAGCAGTTTTATACCTGGCTTCGAGCAGTACTTC
CASSFIPGFEQYF
>NA|TRBV29-1|NA|TRBJ1-1|13
TGCAGCGTCGCCAAGGGAGGGGTCACTGAAGCTTTCTTT
CSVAKGGVTEAFF
>TRBD1|TRBV5-4|NA|TRBJ2-7|13
TGTGCCAGCAGCTCAGGACAGGCTACCGAGCAGTACTTC
CASSSGQATEQYF
>NA|TRBV5-1|once|TRBJ1-1|15
TGCGCCAGCACCCAATCGGGGGGGCAGGGAACTGAAGCTTTCTTT
CASTQSGGQGTEAFF
>NA|TRBV5-1|once|TRBJ2-7|15
TGCGCCAGCAGCTTGGGTGCCGGGTCCACCTACGAGCAGTACTTC
CASSLGAGSTYEQYF
>TRBD2|TRBV13|NA|TRBJ2-7|16
TGTGCCAGCAGCTTAGAGTCGGCTAGCGGGGGCCAAGAGCAGTACTTC
CASSLESASGGQEQYF
>NA|TRBV25-1|NA|TRBJ1-4|14
TGTGCCAGCAGTGAATCCGGAGTTAATGAAAAACTGTTTTTT
CASSESGVNEKLFF
>NA|TRBV28|NA|TRBJ2-3|13
TGTGCCAGCGGTCTAGCGCTGACAGATACGCAGTATTTT
CASGLALTDTQYF
>TRBD2|TRBV11-2|NA|TRBJ2-7|17
TGTGCCAGCAGCTTAGACAGGACTAGCGGGAGGTCTTACGAGCAGTACTTC
CASSLDRTSGRSYEQYF
>TRBD1|TRBV9|NA|TRBJ1-6|14
TGTGCCAGCAGCTCGACAGGGTTCGGTTCACCCCTCCACTTT
CASSSTGFGSPLHF
>TRBD1|TRBV29-1|NA|TRBJ2-5|12
TGCAGCGTGGGGACAGGGGTGGAGACCCAGTACTTC
CSVGTGVETQYF
>NA|TRBV6-1|once|TRBJ2-7|13
TGTGCCAGCAGGACCTCCGGGATCCACGAGCAGTACTTC
CASRTSGIHEQYF
>NA|TRBV5-4|NA|TRBJ2-7|15
TGTGCCAGCAGGCGTGGGGCGATCGAAGGGAACGAGCAGTACTTC
CASRRGAIEGNEQYF
>TRBD1|TRBV5-1|NA|TRBJ1-4|15
TGCGCCAGCAGCTTTAGACAGGGGGCTGGAGGGGCCCTTTTTTTT
CASSFRQGAGGALFF
>NA|TRBV20-1|NA|TRBJ2-7|10
TGCAGTGCTACAGGGGACGAGCAGTACTTC
CSATGDEQYF
>TRBD1|TRBV5-5|NA|TRBJ1-1|14
TGTGCCAGCACCAAAACAGGGGGCGAGACTGAAGCTTTCTTT
CASTKTGGETEAFF
>TRBD1|TRBV28|NA|TRBJ2-5|14
TGTGCCAGCAGTTCGGACAGGGCGGGGGAGACCCAGTACTTC
CASSSDRAGETQYF
>NA|TRBV6-5|NA|TRBJ1-2|14
TGTGCCAGCAGTTACAGAACCACGGGTGGGGGCTACACCTTC
CASSYRTTGGGYTF
>TRBD2|TRBV4-1|NA|TRBJ2-7|16
TGCGCCAGCAGCCAAGATAAAGGCGGGGGGGGATACGAGCAGTACTTC
CASSQDKGGGGYEQYF
>TRBD1|TRBV30|NA|TRBJ2-7|13
TGTGCCTGGAGTGTAGGGACAGACTACGAGCAGTACTTC
CAWSVGTDYEQYF
>NA|TRBV6-5|NA|TRBJ2-5|15
TGTGCCAGCAGTTACGGGACTTGGGGAAGAGAGACCCAGTACTTC
CASSYGTWGRETQYF
>TRBD2|TRBV5-1|NA|TRBJ2-3|16
TGCGCCAGCAGCGGGGGGACTAGCGGGAGCACAGATACGCAGTATTTT
CASSGGTSGSTDTQYF
>TRBD2|TRBV6-5|NA|TRBJ2-3|15
TGTGCCAGCAGGGCGGGACTAGCGGACACAGATACGCAGTATTTT
CASRAGLADTDTQYF